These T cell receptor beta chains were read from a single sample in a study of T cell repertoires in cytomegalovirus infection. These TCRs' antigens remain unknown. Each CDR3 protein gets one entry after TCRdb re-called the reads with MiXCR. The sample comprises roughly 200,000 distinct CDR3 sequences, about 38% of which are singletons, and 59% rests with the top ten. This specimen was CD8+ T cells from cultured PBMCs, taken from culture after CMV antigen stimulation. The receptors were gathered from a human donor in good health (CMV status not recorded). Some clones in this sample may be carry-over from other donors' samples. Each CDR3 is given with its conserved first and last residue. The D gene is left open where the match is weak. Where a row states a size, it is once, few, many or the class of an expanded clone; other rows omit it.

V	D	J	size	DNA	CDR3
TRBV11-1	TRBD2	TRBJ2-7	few	TGTGCCAGCAGCACGGTTAGCGGGGGGACGGACGAGCAGTACTTC	CASSTVSGGTDEQYF
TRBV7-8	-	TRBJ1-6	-	TGTGCCAGCAGCTTTTGGGGTCGCCCCCCCCACTTT	CASSFWGRPPHF
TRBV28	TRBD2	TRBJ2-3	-	TGTGCCAGCAGCCGTATAGCGGGAGTGAGCACAGATACGCAGTATTTT	CASSRIAGVSTDTQYF
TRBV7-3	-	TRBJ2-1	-	TGTGCCAGCAGCTCTTCGGGACAACGGAATGAGCAGTTCTTC	CASSSSGQRNEQFF
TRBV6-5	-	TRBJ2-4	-	TGTGCCAGCAGTTTAACTGGTCAAAACTTGAAAAACATTCAGTACTTC	CASSLTGQNLKNIQYF
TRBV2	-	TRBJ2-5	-	TGTGCCAGCCCCGGGGGCAAAGAGACCCAGTACTTC	CASPGGKETQYF
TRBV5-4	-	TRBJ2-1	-	TGTGCCAGCAGCACCGGACAACAGGACTCCCTATACAATGAGCAGTTCTTC	CASSTGQQDSLYNEQFF
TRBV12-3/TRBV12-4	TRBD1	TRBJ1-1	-	TGTGCCAGCAGTTCTAGGGAGGGGGCGGAGAACACTGAAGCTTTCTTT	CASSSREGAENTEAFF
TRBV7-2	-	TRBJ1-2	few	TGTGCCAGCAGCTTACTCCCGTCTAACTATGGCTACACCTTC	CASSLLPSNYGYTF
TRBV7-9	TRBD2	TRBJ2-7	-	TGTGCCAGCAGCTCGGGACTAGCGGGGGCCGCACATGCCTACGAGCAGTACTTC	CASSSGLAGAAHAYEQYF